The 26 T cell receptor beta chains reported below all come from one sample, sequenced in a study of blood T cell repertoires in COVID-19. Repertoires were generated with immunoSEQ multiplex PCR, while TCRdb's copy carries only in-frame clones and drops some. The table lists about 490,000 clones, 75% to 90% of them singletons, with under 4% in the top ten. The material sequenced was peripheral blood. Source of these receptors: a human donor in a cohort sampled during active COVID-19.

The chain couples TRBV6-6 to TRBJ2-6; 8 nucleotides agree with TRBD1. The junction had 4 bases not matched to a gene; V was cut back by 6 bases and J by 3 bases. CDR3 length: 15 residues. CDR1 is MNHNY, CDR2 SVGAGI, per germline (reference sequence). The CDR3 nucleotides are TGTGCCAGCAGAATCGACAGGGGTGGGGCCAACGTCCTGACTTTC. Amino acid sequence: CASRIDRGGANVLTF.

The chain carries TRBV19 and TRBJ1-2; D unclear. This CDR3 is 11 amino acids long. The V and J ends lost 6 bases and 8 bases respectively, with 10 bases between them. Looked up from germline, CDR1 is LNHDA and CDR2 is SQIVND (reference sequence). The CDR3 coding sequence is TGTGCCAGTAGACGCCTGAGGGGCTACACCTTC. It translates to CASRRLRGYTF.

The rearrangement links TRBV3-1 (or the pseudogene TRBV3-2) to TRBJ1-5; TRBD1 matches at 9 bases. Trimming removed 4 bases from V and 9 bases from J; junction bases left unmatched: 10. The CDR3 is 15 amino acids. Germline V lookup: CDR1 LGHDT, CDR2 YNNKEL (reference sequence). CDR3 protein: CASSRRGQGRGPQHF. Written as DNA, the CDR3 is TGTGCCAGCAGCCGGAGGGGACAGGGAAGAGGGCCCCAGCATTTT.

The chain links TRBV9 to TRBJ1-2, with no clear D. The CDR3 sequence is 16 residues long. V lost 0 bases and J 3 bases, leaving 15 bases between the germline ends. Germline V gives CDR1 SGDLS, CDR2 YYNGEE. The CDR3, as DNA: TGTGCCAGCAGCGTAGGGATAGCCTCGAGGGACTATGGCTACACCTTC. It yields the protein CASSVGIASRDYGYTF. Together with reference TRBV9 and TRBJ1-2, the CDR3 gives the full variable domain: DSGVTQTPKHLITATGQRVTLRCSPRSGDLSVYWYQQSLDQGLQFLIQYYNGEERAKGNILERFSAQQFPDLHSELNLSSLELGDSALYFCASSVGIASRDYGYTFGSGTRLTVV.

CDR3 DNA: TGTGCCAGCAGTCGCCGGGGGGCCCCCGGGGATGAGCAGTTCTTC. Protein product: CASSRRGAPGDEQFF. The chain employs TRBV5-5 and TRBJ2-1, with D possibly being TRBD2 (7 bases). Per germline, CDR1 SGHKS and CDR2 YYEKEE (reference sequence). V lost 5 bases and J lost 8, with 20 bases in between. CDR3 length: 15 amino acids.

The J gene is TRBJ1-5, the V gene TRBV27; TRBD1 might be the D (5 bases). This CDR3 region has 17 residues. The germline CDR1 and CDR2 sequences are MNHEY and SMNVEV (reference sequence). V lost 0 bases to trimming and J lost 8 bases, with 20 bases between them. The CDR3 reads CASSLSRPVLGGKPQHF. CDR3 DNA: TGTGCCAGCAGTTTATCGCGGCCTGTGTTGGGGGGAAAGCCCCAGCATTTT.

The CDR3 DNA is TGTGCCAGCAGCCCCCGCGGGACTCCTGGCTACACCTTC. The encoded protein is CASSPRGTPGYTF. V gene TRBV11-2 combines with J gene TRBJ1-2; possibly TRBD1 for D (5 bases). Trimming stripped 5 bases from V and 7 bases from J, with 14 bases between. This CDR3 is 13 amino acids long. Germline CDR1 SGHAT, CDR2 FQNNGV.

The chain joins TRBV19 to TRBJ1-4; D ambiguous. V was trimmed by 5 bases and J by 7 bases, leaving 17 bases between them. The germline V gene encodes CDR1 LNHDA and CDR2 SQIVND (reference sequence). This CDR3 spans 15 amino acids. The CDR3 DNA follows: TGTGCCAGTAGTGGGAGAACCACGCCGGGTGAAAAACTGTTTTTT. It encodes CASSGRTTPGEKLFF.

The CDR3 coding sequence is TGTGCCAGCCGGGACAGGGGCCTCCAAGAGACCCAGTACTTC. It is translated as CASRDRGLQETQYF. This chain links TRBV3-1 (or the pseudogene TRBV3-2) with TRBJ2-5; the match to TRBD1 covers 10 bases. The CDR3 length is 14 residues. CDR1 is LGHDT, CDR2 YNNKEL, per germline (reference sequence). The J segment lost 1 base and the V segment lost 8 bases, leaving 4 bases of the junction unmatched.

The chain employs TRBV6-5 and TRBJ1-2, with D possibly TRBD1 on 6 matching bases. Looked up from germline, CDR1 is MNHEY and CDR2 is SVGAGI. The CDR3 runs to 14 residues. The V end was cut by 4 bases, the J end by 4 bases, with 13 bases between. For the CDR3, the DNA is TGTGCCAGCAGTTCGATCGGACAGCTCTATGGCTACACCTTC. It encodes CASSSIGQLYGYTF.

This clone has just one count. The rearrangement links TRBV5-5 to TRBJ1-5; D remains ambiguous. The CDR3 totals 13 residues. CDR1 is SGHKS and CDR2 is YYEKEE in the germline V gene (reference sequence). V was trimmed by 5 bases and J by 7 bases, leaving 13 bases between them. This CDR3 is CASSTVPGQPQHF. For the CDR3, the DNA is TGTGCCAGCAGTACAGTGCCTGGGCAGCCCCAGCATTTT.

The V gene is TRBV27, the J gene TRBJ1-6; 7 bases match TRBD1. The CDR3 runs to 15 residues. V was pared by 7 bases and J by 7 bases, with 10 bases of the junction left unmatched. CDR1 and CDR2 (germline): MNHEY, SMNVEV (reference sequence). CDR3 in DNA: TGTGCCAGCACCTCGCCCGGGACAGTGAATTCACCCCTCCACTTT. Translating it yields CASTSPGTVNSPLHF.

The chain uses TRBV30 and TRBJ2-1; 8 positions agree with TRBD2. V shed 8 bases, J shed 4 bases, and the junction held 10 bases outside the gene matches. The CDR3 is 14 amino acids. The germline gives CDR1 GTSNPN, CDR2 SVGIG (reference sequence). CDR3 region: CAGETSGTYNEQFF. Here the CDR3 DNA reads TGTGCCGGAGAAACTAGCGGAACTTACAATGAGCAGTTCTTC.

The chain uses TRBV19 and TRBJ1-1, with D possibly TRBD1 on 5 matching bases. The V end lost 5 bases, the J end lost 0 bases, and 13 bases lay between the germline ends. The germline V gene encodes CDR1 LNHDA and CDR2 SQIVND (reference sequence). This CDR3 region has 15 residues. CDR3 sequence reads: CASSQGAHMNTEAFF. For the CDR3, the DNA is TGTGCCAGTAGTCAAGGGGCACACATGAACACTGAAGCTTTCTTT.

The rearrangement uses TRBV5-4 and TRBJ1-1; 9 positions match TRBD1. In germline, CDR1 is SGHNT, CDR2 YYREEE (reference sequence). The length of the CDR3 is 12 residues. V lost 0 bases to trimming and J lost 9 bases; unmatched junction nucleotides: 0. CDR3 region: CASSLDRGQAFF. The CDR3 nucleotides are TGTGCCAGCAGCTTGGACAGGGGGCAAGCTTTCTTT. The variable domain in full, with the rest retrieved from reference TRBV5-4 and TRBJ1-1, is ETGVTQSPTHLIKTRGQQVTLRCSSQSGHNTVSWYQQALGQGPQFIFQYYREEENGRGNFPPRFSGLQFPNYSSELNVNALELDDSALYLCASSLDRGQAFFGQGTRLTVV.

The chain is built from TRBV28 and TRBJ1-5, with D possibly matching TRBD1 (5 bases). Trimming took off 5 bases at V and 0 bases at J, with 11 bases between the two ends. This CDR3 region has 15 residues. Germline V gene lookup returns CDR1 MDHEN and CDR2 SYDVKM. CDR3 sequence: CASSPGGNSNQPQHF. CDR3 in DNA: TGTGCCAGCAGTCCGGGGGGGAATAGCAATCAGCCCCAGCATTTT.

The genes are TRBV4-2 and TRBJ2-1; 10 bases match TRBD2. Germline V gene lookup returns CDR1 LGHNA and CDR2 YNFKEQ. The CDR3 runs to 15 residues. The trim removed 1 base at V and 3 bases at J, leaving 0 bases unmatched. The CDR3 loop is CASSQGTSGYNEQFF. In nucleotides, the CDR3 is TGTGCCAGCAGCCAAGGGACTAGCGGCTACAATGAGCAGTTCTTC.

This chain uses TRBV6-5 with TRBJ1-2; 11 nucleotides agree with TRBD1. With 5 bases clipped from V and 8 bases from J, the junction kept 7 bases outside the gene matches. Germline V gives CDR1 MNHEY, CDR2 SVGAGI. This CDR3 contains 14 residues. CDR3 nucleotide sequence: TGTGCCAGCAGTCCCGGACAGGGGGCTAACGGCTACACCTTC. Translation gives CASSPGQGANGYTF.

The chain combines TRBV15 with TRBJ1-6; D not certain. This CDR3 spans 14 amino acids. The germline V gene has CDR1 LNHNV and CDR2 YYDKDF (reference sequence). V gave up 1 base and J gave up 11 bases, with 12 bases separating them. CDR3 coding DNA: TGTGCCACCAGCAGAGGCGAAGACTACACACCCCTCCACTTT. Its translation is CATSRGEDYTPLHF.

V is TRBV30 and J is TRBJ2-3, with 8 bases identical to TRBD2. The CDR3 covers 13 residues. The V gene end was trimmed by 3 bases and the J gene end by 5 bases; junction bases not matched to a gene: 4. Germline CDR1 and CDR2: GTSNPN and SVGIG (reference sequence). CDR3 protein: CAWRVSGGDTQYF. CDR3 coding DNA: TGTGCCTGGAGGGTCAGCGGGGGAGATACGCAGTATTTT.

This clone showed up just once. CDR3 region: CASSLTVTTSQYF. In DNA form, the CDR3 reads TGTGCCAGCAGCTTGACGGTGACTACATCGCAGTACTTC. The gene calls are TRBV5-6 and TRBJ2-5; D is perhaps TRBD2 (5 bases). CDR1 is SGHDT, CDR2 YYEEEE, per germline. V dropped 1 base and J dropped 11 bases, with 15 bases sitting between them. This CDR3 has 13 amino acids.

The chain employs TRBV14 and TRBJ2-5; the match to TRBD1 covers 7 bases. Germline CDR1 is SGHDN and CDR2 is FVKESK. V shed 1 base and J 5 bases; nucleotides not matched to a gene: 7. The CDR3 length is 15 residues. Written as DNA, the CDR3 is TGTGCCAGCAGCCAAGGAACAGGGGAGTGGGAGACCCAGTACTTC. The encoded protein is CASSQGTGEWETQYF.

The chain employs TRBV11-2 and TRBJ1-6; D might be TRBD1 (5 bases). CDR1 and CDR2 from the germline V gene are SGHAT and FQNNGV. Trimming pared 1 base from V and 16 bases from J, leaving 11 bases between. The CDR3 loop spans 12 amino acids. The CDR3, as DNA: TGTGCCAGCAGCTTAGGACAGTCCGTACTCCACTTT. Its protein product is CASSLGQSVLHF.

The chain combines TRBV5-1 with TRBJ2-3; D is unresolved. CDR1 is SGHRS, CDR2 YFSETQ, per germline. V was trimmed by 0 bases and J by 1 base, leaving 3 bases between them. The CDR3 consists of 13 residues. The chain's CDR3 is CASSLVGTDTQYF. The CDR3 bases are TGCGCCAGCAGCTTGGTCGGCACAGATACGCAGTATTTT.

The CDR3 nucleotides are TGTGCCAGCACCCCAAGCACAGATACGCAGTATTTT. It yields the protein CASTPSTDTQYF. The chain couples TRBV28 to TRBJ2-3; unclear D gene. The CDR3 contains 12 residues. Per germline, CDR1 MDHEN and CDR2 SYDVKM. Trimming stripped 7 bases from V and 0 bases from J, with 5 bases between.

This rearrangement joins TRBV7-2 to TRBJ1-3; 7 bases fit TRBD1. The CDR3 runs to 13 residues. Per germline, CDR1 SGHTA and CDR2 FQGNSA. The J segment lost 13 bases and the V segment lost 5 bases, leaving 11 bases of the junction unmatched. CDR3 protein: CASSPRRQGPIYF. In DNA form, the CDR3 reads TGTGCCAGCAGCCCTAGAAGACAGGGTCCGATATATTTT. Full variable domain (rest looked up from reference TRBV7-2 and TRBJ1-3): GAGVSQSPSNKVTEKGKDVELRCDPISGHTALYWYRQSLGQGLEFLIYFQGNSAPDKSGLPSDRFSAERTGGSVSTLTIQRTQQEDSAVYLCASSPRRQGPIYFGEGSWLTVV.